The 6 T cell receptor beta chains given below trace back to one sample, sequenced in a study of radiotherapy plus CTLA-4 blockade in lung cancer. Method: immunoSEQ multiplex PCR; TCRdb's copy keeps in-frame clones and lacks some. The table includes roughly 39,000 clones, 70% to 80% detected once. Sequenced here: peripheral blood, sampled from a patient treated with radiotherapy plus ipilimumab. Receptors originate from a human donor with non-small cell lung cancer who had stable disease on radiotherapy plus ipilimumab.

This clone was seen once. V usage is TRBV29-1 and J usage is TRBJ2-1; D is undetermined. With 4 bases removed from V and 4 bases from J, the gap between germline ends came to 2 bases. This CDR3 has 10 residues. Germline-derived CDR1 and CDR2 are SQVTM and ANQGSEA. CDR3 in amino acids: CSVVYNEQFF. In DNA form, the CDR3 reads TGCAGCGTTGTTTACAATGAGCAGTTCTTC.

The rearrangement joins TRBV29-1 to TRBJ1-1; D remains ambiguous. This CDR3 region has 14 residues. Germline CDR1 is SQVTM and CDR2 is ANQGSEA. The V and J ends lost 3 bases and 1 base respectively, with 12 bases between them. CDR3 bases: TGCAGCGTTGATTCGGCAGTCACGAACACTGAAGCTTTCTTT. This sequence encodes CSVDSAVTNTEAFF.

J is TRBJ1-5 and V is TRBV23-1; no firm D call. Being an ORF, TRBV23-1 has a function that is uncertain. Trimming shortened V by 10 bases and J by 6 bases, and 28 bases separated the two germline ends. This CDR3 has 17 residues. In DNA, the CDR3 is TGCGCCATCTGGCTGAGAGCGTCCCTCACCCTTCCTCAGCCCCAGCATTTT. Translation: CAIWLRASLTLPQPQHF.

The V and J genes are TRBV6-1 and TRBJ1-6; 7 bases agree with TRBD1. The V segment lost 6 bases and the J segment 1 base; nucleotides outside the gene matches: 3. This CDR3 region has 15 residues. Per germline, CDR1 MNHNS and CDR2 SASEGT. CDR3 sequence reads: CASRNRGSYNSPLHF. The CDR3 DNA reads TGTGCCAGCAGAAACAGGGGTTCCTATAATTCACCCCTCCACTTT.

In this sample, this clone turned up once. The CDR3 DNA reads TGTGCCAGCTCACCACCGAACCAGCCACCCAATCAGCCCCAGCATTTT. As protein: CASSPPNQPPNQPQHF. The chain combines TRBV18 with TRBJ1-5; D unresolved. V was clipped by 0 bases and J by 3 bases, with 12 bases between them. Per the germline V gene, CDR1 is KGHSH and CDR2 is LQKENI. The length of the CDR3 is 16 residues.

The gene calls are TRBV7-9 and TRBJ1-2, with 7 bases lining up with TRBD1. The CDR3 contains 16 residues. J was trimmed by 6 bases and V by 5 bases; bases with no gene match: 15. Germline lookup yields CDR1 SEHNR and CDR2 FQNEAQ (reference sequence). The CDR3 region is CASSPLAQGELDGYTF. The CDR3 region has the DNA TGTGCCAGCAGCCCCCTGGCCCAGGGGGAGTTGGATGGCTACACCTTC.